A selection of T cell receptor beta chains follows, all from one sample in a study of T cell responses to AZD1222 COVID-19 vaccine. Clones were read by immunoSEQ multiplex PCR, and TCRdb kept only the in-frame ones, dropping some. The table includes some 130,000 clones, about 90% detected once. Material: peripheral blood, obtained on day 0 of AZD1222 vaccination. The receptors shown here come from an adult in good health. Both conserved end residues are part of each CDR3. A D gene is named only where the DNA matches it firmly. Expanded clones get a size class; other rows say once, few or many, or leave the size out.

j_gene: TRBJ1-5
d_gene: -
abundance: once
v_gene: TRBV7-5
CDR3nt: TGTGCCAGAAGTCCAAGGCCGGGGATTAGCAATCAGCCCCAGCATTTT
CDR3aa: CARSPRPGISNQPQHF

j_gene: TRBJ2-1
d_gene: -
abundance: -
v_gene: TRBV7-3
CDR3nt: TGTGCCAGCAGCCCCGGACCCTACAATGAGCAGTTCTTC
CDR3aa: CASSPGPYNEQFF

j_gene: TRBJ2-7
d_gene: TRBD2
abundance: few
v_gene: TRBV20-1
CDR3nt: TGCAGTGCTAGTAGGCGGGAGGTCCCCTACGAGCAGTACTTC
CDR3aa: CSASRREVPYEQYF

j_gene: TRBJ2-1
d_gene: -
abundance: -
v_gene: TRBV5-4
CDR3nt: TGTGCCAGCAGCTCCACGGGGCGGGTTTCCTACAATGAGCAGTTCTTC
CDR3aa: CASSSTGRVSYNEQFF

j_gene: TRBJ2-7
d_gene: -
abundance: -
v_gene: TRBV27
CDR3nt: TGTGCCAGCAGTCTGGGGGTCCAGCTCTCCTACGAGCAGTACTTC
CDR3aa: CASSLGVQLSYEQYF

j_gene: TRBJ2-7
d_gene: -
abundance: -
v_gene: TRBV13
CDR3nt: TGTGCCAGCAGCTTAGTAGGTGGCTACGAGCAGTACTTC
CDR3aa: CASSLVGGYEQYF

j_gene: TRBJ2-1
d_gene: TRBD2
abundance: once
v_gene: TRBV14
CDR3nt: TGTGCCAGCAGCCAAGACGGTGGACTAGCCGTCTCCTACAATGAGCAGTTCTTC
CDR3aa: CASSQDGGLAVSYNEQFF

j_gene: TRBJ2-3
d_gene: -
abundance: -
v_gene: TRBV12-5
CDR3nt: TGTGCTAGTGGTTCAGGAGTGATAGATACGCAGTATTTT
CDR3aa: CASGSGVIDTQYF

j_gene: TRBJ2-1
d_gene: -
abundance: -
v_gene: TRBV11-3
CDR3nt: TGTGCCAGCCGAAAGGGGGGGGCAACCAATGAGCAGTTCTTC
CDR3aa: CASRKGGATNEQFF

j_gene: TRBJ1-2
d_gene: -
abundance: -
v_gene: TRBV28
CDR3nt: TGTGCCAGCAGTTCCCATACAAGAAACTATGGCTACACCTTC
CDR3aa: CASSSHTRNYGYTF

j_gene: TRBJ1-1
d_gene: -
abundance: -
v_gene: TRBV6-5
CDR3nt: TGTGCCAGCAGTTACTCGGTGGGTGTAGGGGGCACTGAAGCTTTCTTT
CDR3aa: CASSYSVGVGGTEAFF

j_gene: TRBJ2-2
d_gene: -
abundance: -
v_gene: TRBV24-1
CDR3nt: TGTGCCACCAGTGATTTCCAGAGGGCCGGGGAGCTGTTTTTT
CDR3aa: CATSDFQRAGELFF

j_gene: TRBJ2-2
d_gene: -
abundance: few
v_gene: TRBV9
CDR3nt: TGTGCCAGCAGCGTAGAGGTTACCGGGGAGCTGTTTTTT
CDR3aa: CASSVEVTGELFF

j_gene: TRBJ1-2
d_gene: -
abundance: -
v_gene: TRBV27
CDR3nt: TGTGCCAGCAGTTTCAGATACAACTATGGCTACACCTTC
CDR3aa: CASSFRYNYGYTF

j_gene: TRBJ2-7
d_gene: -
abundance: -
v_gene: TRBV4-1
CDR3nt: TGCGCCAGCAGGACGATCGGGGGGCGTGAGCAGTACTTC
CDR3aa: CASRTIGGREQYF

j_gene: TRBJ2-3
d_gene: -
abundance: -
v_gene: TRBV29-1
CDR3nt: TGCAGCGATCAGGGACGGATCGGGGATACGCAGTATTTT
CDR3aa: CSDQGRIGDTQYF

j_gene: TRBJ1-2
d_gene: -
abundance: many
v_gene: TRBV28
CDR3nt: TGTGCCAGCAGCCCACTGGGAATCGATGGCTACACCTTC
CDR3aa: CASSPLGIDGYTF

j_gene: TRBJ1-5
d_gene: TRBD1
abundance: -
v_gene: TRBV5-1
CDR3nt: TGCGCCAGCAGGGCGACAGGGCCTCCTCAGCCCCAGCATTTT
CDR3aa: CASRATGPPQPQHF

j_gene: TRBJ2-1
d_gene: -
abundance: -
v_gene: TRBV7-3
CDR3nt: TGTGCCAGCAGCTTACACCCGGCAGACGGCTCCTACAATGAGCAGTTCTTC
CDR3aa: CASSLHPADGSYNEQFF